This TCR beta chain was recovered during a study of beta chain features in type 1 diabetes. Notes on the study in general: It was among patients, rather than healthy donors, that naive, central memory and Treg TCRB repertoires appeared more similar.

Expressed TCRB transcripts got sequenced, as all isolated RNA was reverse transcribed. The table came from immunoSEQ multiplex PCR; TCRdb's copy has only in-frame clones and leaves some out. The sample contains about 130,000 clones, about a tenth of which appear only once. In the case of this clone: What it binds is unknown.

CDR3 size: 15 residues. Trimming cost V 3 bases and J 0 bases; bases outside gene matches: 2. Germline CDR1 reads SGHNT; CDR2 reads YYREEE (reference sequence). Sequences were obtained from central memory CD4+ T cells from blood. This receptor was taken from a man aged 18 to 29 in good health. The chain has TRBV5-4 and TRBJ2-7; 11 nucleotides line up with TRBD2. CDR3 loop: CASSYTSGSSYEQYF. The CDR3 DNA sequence: TGTGCCAGCAGCTACACTAGCGGGAGCTCCTACGAGCAGTACTTC.